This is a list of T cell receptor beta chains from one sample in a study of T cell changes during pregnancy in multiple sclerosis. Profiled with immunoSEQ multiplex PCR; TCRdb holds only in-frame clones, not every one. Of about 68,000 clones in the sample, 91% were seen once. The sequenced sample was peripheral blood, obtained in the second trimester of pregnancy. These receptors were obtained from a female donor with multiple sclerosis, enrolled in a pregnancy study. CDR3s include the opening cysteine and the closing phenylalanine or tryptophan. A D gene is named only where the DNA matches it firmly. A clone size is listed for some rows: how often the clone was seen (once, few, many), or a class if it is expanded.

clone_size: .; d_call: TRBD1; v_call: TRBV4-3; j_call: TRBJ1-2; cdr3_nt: TGCGCCAGCAGCCAAGAGGGGCGGGGACAGAACTATGGCTACACCTTC; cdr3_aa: CASSQEGRGQNYGYTF
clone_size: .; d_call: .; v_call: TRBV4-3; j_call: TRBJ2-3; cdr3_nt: TGCGCCAGCAGCCAAGAGGGGGTGGGGGCTAGCACAGATACGCAGTATTTT; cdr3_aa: CASSQEGVGASTDTQYF
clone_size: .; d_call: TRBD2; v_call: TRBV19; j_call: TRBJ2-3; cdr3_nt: TGTGCCAGTAGTACCGGGGGGGGCACAGATACGCAGTATTTT; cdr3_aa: CASSTGGGTDTQYF
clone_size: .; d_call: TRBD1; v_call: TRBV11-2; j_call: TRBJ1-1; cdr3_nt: TGTGCCAGCAGCTTAGATCGGGAGGACAGGGGGCGCGCTGAAGCTTTCTTT; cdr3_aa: CASSLDREDRGRAEAFF
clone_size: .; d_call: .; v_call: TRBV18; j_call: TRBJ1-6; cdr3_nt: TGTGCCAGCTCACCGGAGTCGGTTGGAGCTTCACCCCTCCACTTT; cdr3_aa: CASSPESVGASPLHF
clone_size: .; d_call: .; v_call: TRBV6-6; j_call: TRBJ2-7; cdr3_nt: TGTGCCAGCAGTTACTCCGGCACAGGGTCTGCCTACGAGCAGTACTTC; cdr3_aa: CASSYSGTGSAYEQYF
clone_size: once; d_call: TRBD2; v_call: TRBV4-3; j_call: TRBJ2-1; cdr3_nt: TGCGCCAGCAGCCAACAGCGGGGACCCTACAATGAGCAGTTCTTC; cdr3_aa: CASSQQRGPYNEQFF
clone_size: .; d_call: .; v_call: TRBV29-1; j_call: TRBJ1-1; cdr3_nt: TGCAGCAACGGGCAGGGGATGAACACTGAAGCTTTCTTT; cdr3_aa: CSNGQGMNTEAFF
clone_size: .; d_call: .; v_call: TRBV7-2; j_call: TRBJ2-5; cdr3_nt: TGTGCCAGCAGCTTAGAGAGGGAAGAGACCCAGTACTTC; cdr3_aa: CASSLEREETQYF
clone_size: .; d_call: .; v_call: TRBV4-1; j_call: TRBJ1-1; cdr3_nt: TGCGCCAGCAGCCAAAGCCGGACAGACACTGAAGCTTTCTTT; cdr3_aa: CASSQSRTDTEAFF
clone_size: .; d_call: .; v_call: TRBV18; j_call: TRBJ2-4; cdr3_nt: TGTGCCAGCTCACCACTTAGGGACACGGACAAAAACATTCAGTACTTC; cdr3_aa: CASSPLRDTDKNIQYF
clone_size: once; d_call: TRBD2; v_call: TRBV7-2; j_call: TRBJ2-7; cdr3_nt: TGTGCCAGCAGTCCCGGGGAGGGGCCCTACGAGCAGTACTTC; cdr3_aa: CASSPGEGPYEQYF
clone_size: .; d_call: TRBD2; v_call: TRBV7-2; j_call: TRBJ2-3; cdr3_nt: TGTGCCAGCGGGAGGGGCGGGGGGGCCTCAGATACGCAGTATTTT; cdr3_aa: CASGRGGGASDTQYF
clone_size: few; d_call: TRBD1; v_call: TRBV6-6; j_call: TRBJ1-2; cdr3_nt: TGTGCCAGCAGTTACTCGCCGGACAGGGGGCGAGGCTACACCTTC; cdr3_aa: CASSYSPDRGRGYTF
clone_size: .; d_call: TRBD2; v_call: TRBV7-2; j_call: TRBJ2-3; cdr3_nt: TGTGCCAGCGCCCCGGGGGGAAGCACAGATACGCAGTATTTT; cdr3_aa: CASAPGGSTDTQYF
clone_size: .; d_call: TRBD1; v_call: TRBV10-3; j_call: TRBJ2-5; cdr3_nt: TGTGCCATCAGCTATGGGACAGGGGGCCGGGAGACCCAGTACTTC; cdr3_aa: CAISYGTGGRETQYF
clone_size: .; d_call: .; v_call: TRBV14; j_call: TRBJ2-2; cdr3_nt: TGTGCCAGCAGCCAAGACAAGGGGGCGCGGGGACGAGGGACCGGGGAGCTGTTTTTT; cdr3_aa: CASSQDKGARGRGTGELFF
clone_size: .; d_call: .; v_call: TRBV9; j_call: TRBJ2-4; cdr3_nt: TGTGCCAGCAGCGTAGCTGGTTTCGTCGGAAACATTCAGTACTTC; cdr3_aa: CASSVAGFVGNIQYF
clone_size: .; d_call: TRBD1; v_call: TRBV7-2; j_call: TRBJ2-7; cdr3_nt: TGTGCCAGCAGCTTAGTAAGGACAGGGTCCTACGAGCAGTACTTC; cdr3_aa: CASSLVRTGSYEQYF